These 32 T cell receptor beta chains were all obtained from the same sample, sequenced in a study of radiation and T cells in renal cell carcinoma. Time point: baseline pretreatment blood. The treatment here: 15 Gy SBRT to primary tumor, nephrectomy 4 weeks later. The data were produced by immunoSEQ multiplex PCR, yet TCRdb's version contains in-frame clones alone and is incomplete. Among 130,000 to 150,000 clones listed, about 85% were seen once. The sample was blood, taken from a patient whose treatment included radiotherapy and nephrectomy. The receptors stem from a woman aged 70-85 years with renal cell carcinoma.

The chain links TRBV6-5 to TRBJ1-2; D perhaps matches TRBD1 (5 bases). Between the trimmed V and J ends, which lost 6 bases and 8 bases, there was a span of 22 bases. The CDR3 contains 15 residues. Germline-derived CDR1 and CDR2 are MNHEY and SVGAGI. The CDR3 nucleotides are TGTGCCAGCAGCACCGGGGGAGGGATCGCAGGCGGCTACACCTTC. The encoded protein is CASSTGGGIAGGYTF.

The chain links TRBV5-8 to TRBJ2-5; D not certain. V lost 0 bases, J lost 2 bases, and 8 bases lay in between. This CDR3 is 14 amino acids long. Germline lookup yields CDR1 SGHTS and CDR2 YDEGEE. The CDR3 sequence: CASSLGSKQETQYF. CDR3 DNA sequence: TGTGCCAGCAGCTTGGGCTCGAAACAAGAGACCCAGTACTTC.

This chain uses TRBV30 with TRBJ1-5, with TRBD1 as a possible D gene (5 bases). Germline values: CDR1 GTSNPN, CDR2 SVGIG (reference sequence). The CDR3 is 15 amino acids. V was pared by 1 base and J by 4 bases, with 14 bases between. The CDR3 DNA reads TGTGCCTGGAGTGCCGGGGTGGGGGGTAATCAGCCCCAGCATTTT. Protein product: CAWSAGVGGNQPQHF.

V and J are TRBV5-6 and TRBJ2-7; D is ambiguous. Germline assignment: CDR1 SGHDT and CDR2 YYEEEE. This CDR3 has 11 amino acids. Trimming stripped 3 bases from V and 3 bases from J, with 4 bases between. The CDR3 region has the DNA TGTGCCAGCAGCTCCAACTACGAGCAGTACTTC. It encodes CASSSNYEQYF.

The J gene is TRBJ1-3, the V gene TRBV29-1, with unresolved D. Germline V gene sequence: CDR1 SQVTM, CDR2 ANQGSEA. This CDR3 has 18 amino acids. The germline V and J ends were trimmed by 6 bases and 0 bases, with 24 bases remaining between them. The CDR3 region has the DNA TGCAGCGTATACGTAATGGTAAGGGTCCCGTTCTCTGGAAACACCATATATTTT. Amino acids: CSVYVMVRVPFSGNTIYF.

The V call is TRBV15, the J call TRBJ1-2; D not certain. This CDR3 region has 16 residues. Trimming removed 1 base at V and 0 bases at J, with 12 bases between. CDR1 is LNHNV, CDR2 YYDKDF, per germline (reference sequence). The CDR3 reads CATSRVRVDPNYGYTF. DNA for the CDR3: TGTGCCACCAGCAGAGTAAGGGTCGACCCTAACTATGGCTACACCTTC. Filled out from reference TRBV15 and TRBJ1-2, the complete variable domain reads DAMVIQNPRYQVTQFGKPVTLSCSQTLNHNVMYWYQQKSSQAPKLLFHYYDKDFNNEADTPDNFQSRRPNTSFCFLDIRSPGLGDTAMYLCATSRVRVDPNYGYTFGSGTRLTVV.

The rearrangement links TRBV5-1 to TRBJ2-5; the D gene is possibly TRBD1 (5 bases). The CDR3 loop spans 14 amino acids. V gave up 3 bases and J gave up 2 bases, with 11 bases separating them. Germline V gene sequence: CDR1 SGHRS, CDR2 YFSETQ. CDR3 amino acids: CASSWGGEQETQYF. In DNA form, the CDR3 reads TGCGCCAGCAGCTGGGGCGGAGAACAAGAGACCCAGTACTTC. Using reference TRBV5-1 and TRBJ2-5 for the parts outside the CDR3, the full variable domain is KAGVTQTPRYLIKTRGQQVTLSCSPISGHRSVSWYQQTPGQGLQFLFEYFSETQRNKGNFPGRFSGRQFSNSRSEMNVSTLELGDSALYLCASSWGGEQETQYFGPGTRLLVL.

This clone has a handful of counts. CDR3 bases: TGTGCCAGTAGAAGAGAGGGGACTGAAGCTTTCTTT. This sequence encodes CASRREGTEAFF. This chain connects TRBV19 to TRBJ1-1, with D perhaps matching TRBD1 (5 bases). Looked up from germline, CDR1 is LNHDA and CDR2 is SQIVND (reference sequence). The CDR3 is 12 amino acids. Trimming took off 6 bases at V and 5 bases at J, with 10 bases between the two ends.

CDR3 coding DNA: TGTGCCAGTAGTATGCCCCCGGGACAGGGAATCATCAATGAGCAGTTCTTC. This gives the protein CASSMPPGQGIINEQFF. J is TRBJ2-1 and V is TRBV19, with 9 bases lining up with TRBD1. V lost 3 bases and J lost 6; bases outside the gene matches: 12. The CDR3 consists of 17 residues. Per the germline V gene, CDR1 is LNHDA and CDR2 is SQIVND (reference sequence).

V gene TRBV15 combines with J gene TRBJ1-2; D call uncertain. The CDR3 contains 14 residues. Germline lookup yields CDR1 LNHNV and CDR2 YYDKDF (reference sequence). Deletions cut 3 bases from V and 3 bases from J, with 11 bases between. Here the CDR3 reads CATSSGGLDYGYTF. The CDR3 DNA reads as TGTGCCACCAGCAGCGGAGGTCTGGACTATGGCTACACCTTC.

This chain joins TRBV27 and TRBJ2-3, with D unclear. Germline V gene sequence: CDR1 MNHEY, CDR2 SMNVEV (reference sequence). V was cut by 4 bases and J by 6 bases, with 11 bases left in between. The CDR3 has 13 amino acids. CDR3 coding DNA: TGTGCCAGCAGTTATCGAGAGAGGGATACGCAGTATTTT. Translation: CASSYRERDTQYF.

A remark on this clone: Relative to the germline gene, one junction end is altered; a read error may explain this. The chain has TRBV27 and TRBJ1-5; D gene ambiguous. Germline V gene lookup returns CDR1 MNHEY and CDR2 SMNVEV (reference sequence). This CDR3 is 8 amino acids long. DNA for the CDR3: TGTGCCGGCAGCCGGCAGCATTTT. Its translation is CAGSRQHF.

This sequence joins TRBV2 and TRBJ1-2; D may be TRBD1 (5 bases). Per the germline V gene, CDR1 is SNHLY and CDR2 is FYNNEI. The CDR3 is made up of 12 amino acids. The germline V and J ends were trimmed by 6 bases and 4 bases, with 9 bases remaining between them. CDR3 sequence: CASRPGTYGYTF. CDR3 DNA: TGTGCCAGCAGGCCAGGGACCTATGGCTACACCTTC. The whole variable domain, remainder taken from reference TRBV2 and TRBJ1-2, is EPEVTQTPSHQVTQMGQEVILRCVPISNHLYFYWYRQILGQKVEFLVSFYNNEISEKSEIFDDQFSVERPDGSNFTLKIRSTKLEDSAMYFCASRPGTYGYTFGSGTRLTVV.

V gene TRBV2 combines with J gene TRBJ2-7, with D tentatively TRBD2 (6 bases). CDR1 is SNHLY and CDR2 is FYNNEI in the germline V gene. The V end lost 6 bases, the J end lost 2 bases, and 17 bases lay between the germline ends. This CDR3 has 15 amino acids. The CDR3 DNA is TGTGCCAGCAGGCTTACCGGGACTCAAGCCTACGAGCAGTACTTC. This gives the protein CASRLTGTQAYEQYF.

In its sample, this clone was seen a few times. Written as DNA, the CDR3 is TGCGCCAGCAGCCAAGTCACAGGGTCTCCTATCTCACCCCTCCACTTT. Protein: CASSQVTGSPISPLHF. The chain is built from TRBV4-3 and TRBJ1-6; tentative D call: TRBD1 (6 bases). The germline V gene has CDR1 LGHNA and CDR2 YSLEER. The V end was cut by 1 base, the J end by 10 bases, with 17 bases between. This CDR3 comprises 16 residues.

The rearrangement links TRBV5-1 to TRBJ2-7, with 9 bases fitting TRBD1. The CDR3 consists of 21 residues. Germline lookup yields CDR1 SGHRS and CDR2 YFSETQ. Trimming at V came to 4 bases and at J to 5 bases, leaving 28 bases not matched to a gene. The CDR3 loop is CASSKNPGTGFSHPQLDEQYF. Written as DNA, the CDR3 is TGCGCCAGCAGCAAGAACCCCGGGACAGGGTTTTCCCACCCCCAATTAGACGAGCAGTACTTC.

This chain uses TRBV15 with TRBJ2-1; weak D call: TRBD1 (5 bases). V lost 1 base, J lost 6 bases, and 19 bases lay in between. CDR1 is LNHNV and CDR2 is YYDKDF in the germline V gene (reference sequence). The CDR3 is made up of 17 amino acids. Here the CDR3 reads CATSRVVGAVQTNEQFF. As DNA, the CDR3 is TGTGCCACCAGCAGAGTAGTAGGGGCCGTACAAACCAATGAGCAGTTCTTC. Looking up the rest from reference TRBV15 and TRBJ2-1 gives the full variable domain: DAMVIQNPRYQVTQFGKPVTLSCSQTLNHNVMYWYQQKSSQAPKLLFHYYDKDFNNEADTPDNFQSRRPNTSFCFLDIRSPGLGDTAMYLCATSRVVGAVQTNEQFFGPGTRLTVL.

This chain uses TRBV14 with TRBJ2-1, with a weak D call TRBD1 (5 bases). The germline V gene encodes CDR1 SGHDN and CDR2 FVKESK. V lost 1 base and J 2 bases, leaving 6 bases between the germline ends. The CDR3 sequence is 14 residues long. As DNA, the CDR3 is TGTGCCAGCAGCCAAGGGGGCGCCTACAATGAGCAGTTCTTC. Translated: CASSQGGAYNEQFF.

V and J are TRBV18 and TRBJ1-6; D might be TRBD1 (5 bases). Per the germline V gene, CDR1 is KGHSH and CDR2 is LQKENI. The V end lost 2 bases, the J end lost 3 bases, and 20 bases lay between the germline ends. The CDR3 is 19 amino acids. This CDR3 is CASSPIPAGSVNYNSPLHF. The CDR3 DNA is TGTGCCAGCTCACCAATCCCAGCAGGGTCAGTAAACTATAATTCACCCCTCCACTTT. Looking up the rest from reference TRBV18 and TRBJ1-6 gives the full variable domain: NAGVMQNPRHLVRRRGQEARLRCSPMKGHSHVYWYRQLPEEGLKFMVYLQKENIIDESGMPKERFSAEFPKEGPSILRIQQVVRGDSAAYFCASSPIPAGSVNYNSPLHFGNGTRLTVT.

This chain uses TRBV19 with TRBJ1-3, with D hard to call. The germline V gene has CDR1 LNHDA and CDR2 SQIVND (reference sequence). This CDR3 has 16 amino acids. Deletions cut 6 bases from V and 0 bases from J, with 15 bases between. The CDR3 DNA is TGTGCCAGTAGATCCGTTGCAGACTACTCTGGAAACACCATATATTTT. Amino acid sequence: CASRSVADYSGNTIYF.

V and J are TRBV19 and TRBJ2-7, with TRBD2 matching over 7 bases. Germline V CDR1 and CDR2: LNHDA, SQIVND (reference sequence). V trimming: 3 bases; J trimming: 1 base; junction bases outside the gene matches: 3. This CDR3 comprises 14 residues. For the CDR3, the DNA is TGTGCCAGTAGTATCAGAGCGGGATCCTACGAGCAGTACTTC. Translating gives CASSIRAGSYEQYF.

The rearrangement joins TRBV14 to TRBJ1-6; the D is unclear. Germline values: CDR1 SGHDN, CDR2 FVKESK. The CDR3 extends over 16 amino acids. V lost 1 base and J lost 3, with 10 bases in between. The CDR3: CASSQATILYNSPLHF. The CDR3 DNA follows: TGTGCCAGCAGCCAAGCAACCATACTCTATAATTCACCCCTCCACTTT. Combining the CDR3 with reference TRBV14 and TRBJ1-6 gives the whole variable domain EAGVTQFPSHSVIEKGQTVTLRCDPISGHDNLYWYRRVMGKEIKFLLHFVKESKQDESGMPNNRFLAERTGGTYSTLKVQPAELEDSGVYFCASSQATILYNSPLHFGNGTRLTVT.

V usage is TRBV9 and J usage is TRBJ2-5; TRBD1 is a possible D gene (5 bases). V lost 4 bases and J 5 bases, leaving 12 bases between the germline ends. CDR1 and CDR2 (germline): SGDLS, YYNGEE. The CDR3 sequence is 13 residues long. CDR3 region: CASSQGFRETQYF. The DNA of the CDR3 is TGTGCCAGCAGCCAGGGATTTAGGGAGACCCAGTACTTC.

Regarding this clone: A junction boundary mismatches the germline segment, possibly from a read error. V and J are TRBV7-7 and TRBJ2-5; either TRBD1 or TRBD2 may supply D (5 bases each). Germline V CDR1 and CDR2: SSHAT, FNYEAQ (reference sequence). The CDR3 consists of 13 residues. As DNA, the CDR3 is TGTGCTAGCAGCTTAGTCGGGGCAGATACCCAGTACTTC. Protein sequence: CASSLVGADTQYF.

The CDR3 sequence is CAWTNWGGVQETQYF. Here the CDR3 DNA reads TGTGCCTGGACGAATTGGGGGGGGGTCCAAGAGACCCAGTACTTC. This chain links TRBV30 with TRBJ2-5; 7 nucleotides agree with TRBD2. Trimming at V came to 4 bases and at J to 1 base, leaving 9 bases not matched to a gene. Germline lookup yields CDR1 GTSNPN and CDR2 SVGIG (reference sequence). The CDR3 is made up of 15 amino acids.

This clone was seen only once. The rearrangement links TRBV5-1 to TRBJ2-5, with TRBD1 matching 8 bases. Trimming removed 4 bases from V and 5 bases from J; junction bases left unmatched: 7. Germline V CDR1 and CDR2: SGHRS, YFSETQ. CDR3 size: 14 residues. The CDR3 nucleotides read TGCGCCAGCAGCCTACAGGGGGTCGGCGAGACCCAGTACTTC. Its translation: CASSLQGVGETQYF. The full variable domain, completed using reference TRBV5-1 and TRBJ2-5, is KAGVTQTPRYLIKTRGQQVTLSCSPISGHRSVSWYQQTPGQGLQFLFEYFSETQRNKGNFPGRFSGRQFSNSRSEMNVSTLELGDSALYLCASSLQGVGETQYFGPGTRLLVL.

The V gene is TRBV5-8, the J gene TRBJ2-2; possibly TRBD2 for D (6 bases). Germline CDR1 is SGHTS and CDR2 is YDEGEE. With 8 bases removed from V and 1 base from J, the gap between germline ends came to 15 bases. The CDR3 sequence is 15 residues long. CDR3 loop: CARSLTGENTGELFF. CDR3 coding DNA: TGTGCCAGAAGCCTAACGGGGGAGAACACCGGGGAGCTGTTTTTT.

V and J are TRBV28 and TRBJ1-2, with a possible D match to TRBD1 (5 bases). The CDR3 consists of 13 residues. Germline assignment: CDR1 MDHEN and CDR2 SYDVKM. Trimming took off 6 bases at V and 8 bases at J, with 16 bases between the two ends. The CDR3: CASSMGGEEGYTF. DNA for the CDR3: TGTGCCAGCAGCATGGGAGGGGAAGAGGGCTACACCTTC.

The rearrangement joins TRBV11-2 to TRBJ2-3; D is possibly TRBD1 (6 bases). Per germline, CDR1 SGHAT and CDR2 FQNNGV. CDR3 length: 16 residues. Trimming stripped 4 bases from V and 0 bases from J, with 14 bases between. The CDR3 DNA is TGTGCCAGCAGCTCAGGCAAGACAGGTAGCACAGATACGCAGTATTTT. Translation gives CASSSGKTGSTDTQYF. Full variable domain (remainder filled in from reference TRBV11-2 and TRBJ2-3): EAGVAQSPRYKIIEKRQSVAFWCNPISGHATLYWYQQILGQGPKLLIQFQNNGVVDDSQLPKDRFSAERLKGVDSTLKIQPAKLEDSAVYLCASSSGKTGSTDTQYFGPGTRLTVL.

The chain employs TRBV5-4 and TRBJ2-2; D is unresolved. This CDR3 region has 13 residues. Trimming left V 1 base short and J 4 bases short, with 5 bases between. Germline CDR1 and CDR2: SGHNT and YYREEE (reference sequence). The CDR3 is CASSLLITGELFF. CDR3 DNA: TGTGCCAGCAGCTTGCTTATCACCGGGGAGCTGTTTTTT. Looking up the rest from reference TRBV5-4 and TRBJ2-2 gives the full variable domain: ETGVTQSPTHLIKTRGQQVTLRCSSQSGHNTVSWYQQALGQGPQFIFQYYREEENGRGNFPPRFSGLQFPNYSSELNVNALELDDSALYLCASSLLITGELFFGEGSRLTVL.

V and J are TRBV18 and TRBJ1-5, with D uncertain. V was clipped by 5 bases and J by 0 bases, with 11 bases between them. The germline V gene encodes CDR1 KGHSH and CDR2 LQKENI. The CDR3 extends over 15 amino acids. The CDR3, as DNA: TGTGCCAGCTCAAGGGCCCGCGGTAGCAATCAGCCCCAGCATTTT. Residues: CASSRARGSNQPQHF.

The V and J genes are TRBV30 and TRBJ2-1; perhaps D is TRBD1 or TRBD2 (6 bases each). Germline lookup yields CDR1 GTSNPN and CDR2 SVGIG (reference sequence). Trimming cost V 0 bases and J 5 bases, with 11 bases left between them. The CDR3 spans 14 residues. CDR3 in amino acids: CAWSVTGANNEQFF. The CDR3, as DNA: TGTGCCTGGAGTGTAACGGGGGCTAACAATGAGCAGTTCTTC.